The present T cell receptor (beta chain) was sequenced within a study of CXCR3-negative and CXCR3-positive naive CD8 T cells. Study-wide context: A total of 130 million to 150 million TRB reads was generated, with about 1.5 +/- 0.3 million per library.

CD45RO-CCR7+CD27+CD95- marked naive CD8+ T cells. cDNA libraries for TRB were generated by 5' RACE incorporating UMI labels. TCRdb re-called the 5' RACE reads and gives one entry per CDR3 protein, without DNA. This sample's table reports roughly 8,300 distinct CDR3 sequences. This TCR derives from a human donor in good health. Some clones in this sample may be carry-over from other donors' samples. The sample comprised naive CXCR3- CD8+ T cells from blood. Noted subset: CD45RO-CCR7+CD27+CD95- naive CD8+ T cells lacking CXCR3 (TNR3-).

This CDR3 reads CSVETRSNTEAFF. V is TRBV29-1 and J is TRBJ1-1. The CDR3 loop spans 13 amino acids. The germline V gene has CDR1 SQVTM and CDR2 ANQGSEA. The whole variable domain, remainder taken from reference TRBV29-1 and TRBJ1-1, is SAVISQKPSRDICQRGTSLTIQCQVDSQVTMMFWYRQQPGQSLTLIATANQGSEATYESGFVIDKFPISRPNLTFSTLTVSNMSPEDSSIYLCSVETRSNTEAFFGQGTRLTVV.